The rows below give T cell receptor beta chains drawn from one sample of a study of blood T cell repertoires in COVID-19. Profiled with immunoSEQ multiplex PCR; TCRdb holds only in-frame clones, not every one. Here the sample spans roughly 150,000 clones, 80% to 90% being singletons. Sequences were obtained from peripheral blood. These receptors came from a human donor in a cohort sampled during active COVID-19. Both conserved end residues are part of each CDR3. The order of the fields is J gene, V gene, D gene, clone size, CDR3 protein, CDR3 DNA. The D gene is left open where the match is weak. A clone size is listed for some rows: how often the clone was seen (once, few, many), or a class if it is expanded.

j_call: TRBJ1-4
v_call: TRBV29-1
d_call: NA
clone_size: NA
cdr3_aa: CSVVPSRTNEKLFF
cdr3_nt: TGCAGCGTTGTGCCGTCGCGAACTAATGAAAAACTGTTTTTT

j_call: TRBJ1-1
v_call: TRBV19
d_call: NA
clone_size: NA
cdr3_aa: CASSRAEYSEAFF
cdr3_nt: TGTGCCAGTAGTAGGGCCGAGTACTCTGAAGCTTTCTTT

j_call: TRBJ2-7
v_call: TRBV4-1
d_call: TRBD1
clone_size: NA
cdr3_aa: CASSQGTGGLSYEQYF
cdr3_nt: TGCGCCAGCAGCCAAGGGACAGGGGGACTATCCTACGAGCAGTACTTC

j_call: TRBJ2-3
v_call: TRBV18
d_call: NA
clone_size: NA
cdr3_aa: CASSPVPGTDTQYF
cdr3_nt: TGTGCCAGCTCACCGGTTCCGGGCACAGATACGCAGTATTTT

j_call: TRBJ2-2
v_call: TRBV7-6
d_call: NA
clone_size: NA
cdr3_aa: CASSLGLVGTGELFF
cdr3_nt: TGTGCCAGCAGCTTAGGACTGGTGGGCACCGGGGAGCTGTTTTTT

j_call: TRBJ1-1
v_call: TRBV14
d_call: TRBD1
clone_size: NA
cdr3_aa: CASSQAGGNTEAFF
cdr3_nt: TGTGCCAGCAGCCAAGCAGGGGGGAACACTGAAGCTTTCTTT

j_call: TRBJ2-2
v_call: TRBV6-2/TRBV6-3
d_call: TRBD2
clone_size: NA
cdr3_aa: CASSLAGPTGELFF
cdr3_nt: TGTGCCAGCAGCCTAGCGGGGCCCACCGGGGAGCTGTTTTTT

j_call: TRBJ1-2
v_call: TRBV5-1
d_call: NA
clone_size: NA
cdr3_aa: CASSEDPGDGYTF
cdr3_nt: TGCGCCAGCAGCGAGGACCCGGGGGATGGCTACACCTTC

j_call: TRBJ1-5
v_call: TRBV3-1/TRBV3-2
d_call: NA
clone_size: NA
cdr3_aa: CASSQDRGRPAHF
cdr3_nt: TGTGCCAGCAGCCAAGATAGAGGGCGGCCGGCGCATTTT

j_call: TRBJ1-2
v_call: TRBV7-8
d_call: NA
clone_size: NA
cdr3_aa: CASSPHGQSGGGYTF
cdr3_nt: TGTGCCAGCAGCCCCCATGGACAGTCCGGCGGTGGCTACACCTTC

j_call: TRBJ1-5
v_call: TRBV2
d_call: NA
clone_size: NA
cdr3_aa: CASSDGTLSNQPQHF
cdr3_nt: TGTGCCAGCAGTGATGGGACATTGAGCAATCAGCCCCAGCATTTT

j_call: TRBJ2-3
v_call: TRBV18
d_call: NA
clone_size: NA
cdr3_aa: CASSPWREHGITDTQYF
cdr3_nt: TGTGCCAGCTCACCGTGGAGGGAGCACGGAATAACAGATACGCAGTATTTT

j_call: TRBJ1-6
v_call: TRBV27
d_call: NA
clone_size: few
cdr3_aa: CASSSNLNSPLHF
cdr3_nt: TGTGCCAGCAGTTCAAACTTAAATTCACCCCTCCACTTT

j_call: TRBJ1-2
v_call: TRBV2
d_call: NA
clone_size: NA
cdr3_aa: CASSEAGFGYTF
cdr3_nt: TGTGCCAGCAGTGAGGCAGGGTTTGGCTACACCTTC

j_call: TRBJ2-2
v_call: TRBV24-1
d_call: TRBD1
clone_size: NA
cdr3_aa: CATSDGQGLGELFF
cdr3_nt: TGTGCCACCAGTGACGGACAGGGGTTAGGGGAGCTGTTTTTT

j_call: TRBJ2-3
v_call: TRBV30
d_call: TRBD1
clone_size: NA
cdr3_aa: CAWRQGPNTDTQYF
cdr3_nt: TGTGCCTGGAGACAGGGGCCAAACACAGATACGCAGTATTTT

j_call: TRBJ2-1
v_call: TRBV4-3
d_call: NA
clone_size: NA
cdr3_aa: CASSQDPQGHSYNEQFF
cdr3_nt: TGCGCCAGCAGCCAGGATCCTCAGGGCCACTCCTACAATGAGCAGTTCTTC

j_call: TRBJ1-2
v_call: TRBV28
d_call: TRBD1
clone_size: NA
cdr3_aa: CASSLLSGTVVYGYTF
cdr3_nt: TGTGCCAGCAGTCTACTCTCCGGGACAGTGGTCTATGGCTACACCTTC

j_call: TRBJ1-2
v_call: TRBV28
d_call: NA
clone_size: NA
cdr3_aa: CASGPTSSGYGYTF
cdr3_nt: TGTGCCAGCGGGCCGACATCAAGCGGGTATGGCTACACCTTC

j_call: TRBJ2-7
v_call: TRBV6-6
d_call: TRBD2
clone_size: medium-sized
cdr3_aa: CASSPIRLAGGMSYEQYF
cdr3_nt: TGTGCCAGCAGTCCTATTCGCCTAGCGGGAGGGATGTCCTACGAGCAGTACTTC

j_call: TRBJ2-7
v_call: TRBV19
d_call: NA
clone_size: NA
cdr3_aa: CASSIVGPRSSYEQYF
cdr3_nt: TGTGCCAGTAGTATAGTGGGGCCGAGGAGCTCCTACGAGCAGTACTTC

j_call: TRBJ2-7
v_call: TRBV18
d_call: NA
clone_size: NA
cdr3_aa: CASSVLGTTNSYEQYF
cdr3_nt: TGTGCCAGCTCGGTTCTTGGGACAACAAACTCCTACGAGCAGTACTTC

j_call: TRBJ2-7
v_call: TRBV7-9
d_call: NA
clone_size: NA
cdr3_aa: CASSPRGKNAEQYF
cdr3_nt: TGTGCCAGCAGCCCAAGAGGGAAAAATGCCGAGCAGTACTTC

j_call: TRBJ1-1
v_call: TRBV30
d_call: TRBD1
clone_size: NA
cdr3_aa: CAVDRGRGTEAFF
cdr3_nt: TGTGCTGTTGACAGGGGGCGAGGCACTGAAGCTTTCTTT

j_call: TRBJ2-4
v_call: TRBV3-1/TRBV3-2
d_call: TRBD2
clone_size: NA
cdr3_aa: CASSQQGTSGPQNIQYF
cdr3_nt: TGTGCCAGCAGCCAACAGGGGACTAGCGGCCCCCAAAACATTCAGTACTTC

j_call: TRBJ2-7
v_call: TRBV10-3
d_call: NA
clone_size: NA
cdr3_aa: CAISDFQASSYEQYF
cdr3_nt: TGTGCCATCAGTGATTTTCAAGCAAGCTCCTACGAGCAGTACTTC

j_call: TRBJ1-1
v_call: TRBV21-1
d_call: NA
clone_size: NA
cdr3_aa: CASSKRAGMDTEAFF
cdr3_nt: TGTGCCAGCAGCAAAAGAGCAGGGATGGACACTGAAGCTTTCTTT

j_call: TRBJ2-7
v_call: TRBV28
d_call: TRBD2
clone_size: NA
cdr3_aa: CASRQSGGGAYEQYF
cdr3_nt: TGTGCCAGCAGGCAAAGCGGGGGGGGTGCCTACGAGCAGTACTTC

j_call: TRBJ2-5
v_call: TRBV12-5
d_call: TRBD2
clone_size: NA
cdr3_aa: CASGLETGLAGIETQYF
cdr3_nt: TGTGCTAGTGGTTTGGAAACCGGACTAGCGGGAATAGAGACCCAGTACTTC

j_call: TRBJ1-2
v_call: TRBV30
d_call: NA
clone_size: NA
cdr3_aa: CAWSVHGLGYTF
cdr3_nt: TGTGCCTGGAGTGTACATGGCCTTGGCTACACCTTC

j_call: TRBJ2-7
v_call: TRBV5-8
d_call: NA
clone_size: NA
cdr3_aa: CASSWGAGEQYF
cdr3_nt: TGTGCCAGCAGTTGGGGAGCGGGCGAGCAGTACTTC

j_call: TRBJ2-5
v_call: TRBV7-9
d_call: TRBD1
clone_size: few
cdr3_aa: CASIPSDRGQETQYF
cdr3_nt: TGTGCCAGCATCCCGAGCGACAGGGGCCAAGAGACCCAGTACTTC

j_call: TRBJ2-7
v_call: TRBV6-2/TRBV6-3
d_call: NA
clone_size: NA
cdr3_aa: CASSYLASSYEQYF
cdr3_nt: TGTGCCAGCAGTTACCTGGCCAGCTCCTACGAGCAGTACTTC

j_call: TRBJ1-5
v_call: TRBV6-2/TRBV6-3
d_call: TRBD1
clone_size: few
cdr3_aa: CASSYILRTGGFRSNQPQHF
cdr3_nt: TGTGCCAGCAGTTACATTCTTCGGACAGGGGGCTTTCGTAGCAATCAGCCCCAGCATTTT

j_call: TRBJ1-3
v_call: TRBV21-1
d_call: NA
clone_size: few
cdr3_aa: CASSTLSGGGPLSPSGNTIYF
cdr3_nt: TGTGCCAGCAGCACCTTATCAGGGGGCGGGCCGCTCTCCCCGTCTGGAAACACCATATATTTT

j_call: TRBJ1-5
v_call: TRBV5-1
d_call: TRBD1
clone_size: NA
cdr3_aa: CASSTGQGPYQPQHF
cdr3_nt: TGCGCCAGCAGCACCGGACAGGGGCCCTATCAGCCCCAGCATTTT

j_call: TRBJ2-1
v_call: TRBV7-6
d_call: TRBD1
clone_size: NA
cdr3_aa: CASSREQGTYNEQFF
cdr3_nt: TGTGCCAGCAGCCGCGAACAGGGGACCTACAATGAGCAGTTCTTC

j_call: TRBJ1-2
v_call: TRBV28
d_call: NA
clone_size: once
cdr3_aa: CASSLFLGGYGYTF
cdr3_nt: TGTGCCAGCAGTTTATTTCTGGGAGGCTATGGCTACACCTTC

j_call: TRBJ2-3
v_call: TRBV5-4
d_call: NA
clone_size: once
cdr3_aa: CASSLVGSTDTQYF
cdr3_nt: TGTGCCAGCAGCTTGGTCGGGAGCACAGATACGCAGTATTTT

j_call: TRBJ1-1
v_call: TRBV6-5
d_call: TRBD1
clone_size: NA
cdr3_aa: CASMWTGNTEAFF
cdr3_nt: TGTGCCAGCATGTGGACAGGGAACACTGAAGCTTTCTTT